This T cell receptor beta chain was recovered during a study of a mutant IDH1 vaccine in newly diagnosed glioma. In the study overall: Averaging approximately 40 years of age, treated patients were about 62% male and around 38% female. The earlier regimen, radiotherapy, temozolomide, or both, was most often both.

Time point in this sample: baseline, week 1 (first vaccination visit). This sample's treatment: pre-vaccination baseline after standard-of-care therapy. New WHO grade 3 or 4 IDH1-mutant, ATRX-lost astrocytomas were present in all donors. Assay used: immunoSEQ multiplex PCR; TCRdb lists only in-frame clones, some missing. Of approximately 70,000 clones in the sample, 79% were seen once. A remark on this clone: This specimen includes other DNA sequences encoding the same CDR3.

Germline V gives CDR1 GTSNPN, CDR2 SVGIG (reference sequence). V was cut by 0 bases and J by 0 bases, with 6 bases left in between. The length of the CDR3 is 14 residues. The sequence came from a man in his forties or fifties with glioma. The V gene is TRBV30, the J gene TRBJ1-3, with D unresolved. This specimen consisted of PBMCs, obtained from a glioma patient treated with radiotherapy, temozolomide or both. This CDR3 reads CAWSVSLSGNTIYF. CDR3 in DNA: TGTGCCTGGAGTGTATCGCTCTCTGGAAACACCATATATTTT.